This T cell receptor (beta chain) was identified in a study of control samples from healthy donors and cancer patients. V lost 5 bases and J lost 2, with 12 bases in between. From germline, CDR1 is SSHAT and CDR2 FNYEAQ (reference sequence). The CDR3 is 15 residues long. Produced via immunoSEQ multiplex PCR; TCRdb's table is partial and in-frame only. Of around 120,000 clones in the sample, approximately 90% were seen once. V is TRBV7-7 and J is TRBJ2-2; D is possibly TRBD2 (6 bases). This TCR came from a woman in her 70s in good health. Specimen: blood. This CDR3 is CASSRSGPNTGELFF. The CDR3 DNA sequence: TGTGCCAGCAGCCGTAGCGGCCCCAACACCGGGGAGCTGTTTTTT.